The 2 T cell receptor beta chains below were found in one sample sequenced in a study of T cells in Graves' hyperthyroidism and ophthalmopathy. RNA transcripts served as the template for amplifying TCR beta CDR3 regions. Primed by the HTBI set, a first-round RT-PCR was run on the TCR CDR3. TCRdb processed the multiplex PCR reads anew with MiXCR; each CDR3 protein has one entry. This sample yields 500,000 to 800,000 distinct CDR3 sequences, of which less than 45% are seen a single time; 7% to 7.5% belongs to the top ten. What was sequenced was peripheral blood or thyroid tissue (not recorded which). All receptors derive from an adult man with Graves' disease, either hyperthyroidism or ophthalmopathy (not recorded which).

To note about this clonotype: Its ends do not fully match the called genes, so a read error is possible. The V gene is TRBV7-9, the J gene TRBJ1-1, with D possibly TRBD1 on 5 matching bases. Germline values: CDR1 SEHNR, CDR2 FQNEAQ (reference sequence). CDR3 length: 17 amino acids. The CDR3 loop reads CASSQERGRGMNTEAFF. Written as DNA, the CDR3 is TGCGCCAGCAGCCAAGAGAGGGGTCGCGGGATGAACACTGAAGCTTTCTTT.

J is TRBJ2-7 and V is TRBV29-1; D possibly corresponds to TRBD2 (6 bases). Per germline, CDR1 SQVTM and CDR2 ANQGSEA. The CDR3 spans 11 residues. Trimming removed 5 bases from V and 7 bases from J, with 12 bases in between. The CDR3 spells CSVTGVWEQYF. The CDR3 DNA is TGCAGCGTTACGGGGGTTTGGGAGCAGTACTTC.